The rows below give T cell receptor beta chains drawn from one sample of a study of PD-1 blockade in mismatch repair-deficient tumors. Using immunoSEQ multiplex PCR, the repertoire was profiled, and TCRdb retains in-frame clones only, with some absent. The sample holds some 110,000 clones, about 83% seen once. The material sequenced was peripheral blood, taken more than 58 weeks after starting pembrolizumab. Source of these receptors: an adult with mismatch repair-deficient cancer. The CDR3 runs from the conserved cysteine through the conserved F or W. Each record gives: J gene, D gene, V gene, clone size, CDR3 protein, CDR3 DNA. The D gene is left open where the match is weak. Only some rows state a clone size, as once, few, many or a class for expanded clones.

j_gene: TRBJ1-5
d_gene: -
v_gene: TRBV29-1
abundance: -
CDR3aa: CSVVPGSNQPQHF
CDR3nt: TGCAGCGTTGTCCCCGGATCCAATCAGCCCCAGCATTTT

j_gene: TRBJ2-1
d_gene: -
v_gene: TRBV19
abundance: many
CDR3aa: CASSIGEGYNNEQFF
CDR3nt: TGTGCCAGTAGTATAGGAGAGGGCTACAACAATGAGCAGTTCTTC

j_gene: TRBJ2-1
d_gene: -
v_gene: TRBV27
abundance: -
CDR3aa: CATMMSYNEQFF
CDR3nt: TGTGCCACCATGATGTCCTACAATGAGCAGTTCTTC

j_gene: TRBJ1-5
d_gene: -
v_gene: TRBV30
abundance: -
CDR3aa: CAWSALSGNQPQHF
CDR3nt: TGTGCCTGGAGTGCTTTAAGCGGCAATCAGCCCCAGCATTTT

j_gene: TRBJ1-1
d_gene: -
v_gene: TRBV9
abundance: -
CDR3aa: CASSDMGRVEAFF
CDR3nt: TGTGCCAGCAGCGATATGGGGCGAGTTGAAGCTTTCTTT

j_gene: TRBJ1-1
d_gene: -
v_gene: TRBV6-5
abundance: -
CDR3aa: CASSYWAGGNTEAFF
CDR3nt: TGTGCCAGCAGTTACTGGGCAGGAGGGAACACTGAAGCTTTCTTT

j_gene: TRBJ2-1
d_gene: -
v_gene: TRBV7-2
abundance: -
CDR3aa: CASSPVIEQFF
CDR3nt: TGTGCCAGCAGTCCGGTGATTGAGCAGTTCTTC

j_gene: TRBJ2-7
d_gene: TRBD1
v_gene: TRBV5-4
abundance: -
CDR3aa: CASSFFTGGEQYF
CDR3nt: TGTGCCAGCAGTTTTTTTACAGGGGGCGAGCAGTACTTC

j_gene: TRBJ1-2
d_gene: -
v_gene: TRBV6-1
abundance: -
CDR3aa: CASRNLGWGDSYTF
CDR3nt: TGTGCCAGCAGGAACCTGGGGTGGGGGGATTCCTACACCTTC

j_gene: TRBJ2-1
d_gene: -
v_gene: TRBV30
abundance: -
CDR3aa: CAWSADSNNEQFF
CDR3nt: TGTGCCTGGAGTGCTGACTCAAACAATGAGCAGTTCTTC